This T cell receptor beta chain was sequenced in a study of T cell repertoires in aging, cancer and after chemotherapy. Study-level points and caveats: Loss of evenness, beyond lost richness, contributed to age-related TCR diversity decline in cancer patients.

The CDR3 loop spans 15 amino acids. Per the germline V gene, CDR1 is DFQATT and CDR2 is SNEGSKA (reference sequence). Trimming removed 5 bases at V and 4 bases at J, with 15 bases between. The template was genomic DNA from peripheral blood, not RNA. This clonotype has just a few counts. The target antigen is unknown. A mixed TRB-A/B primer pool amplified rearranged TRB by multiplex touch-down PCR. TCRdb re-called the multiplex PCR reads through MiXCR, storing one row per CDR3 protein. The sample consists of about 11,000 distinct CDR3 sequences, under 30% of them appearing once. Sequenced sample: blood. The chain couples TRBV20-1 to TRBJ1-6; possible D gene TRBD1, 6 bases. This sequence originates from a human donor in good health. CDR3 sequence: CSAFWTAFYNSPLHF. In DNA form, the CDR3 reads TGCAGTGCTTTTTGGACAGCCTTTTATAATTCACCCCTCCACTTT.